This TCR beta chain was documented in a study of T cell changes during pregnancy in multiple sclerosis. Trimming took 1 base from V and 8 from J, leaving 11 bases between them. This CDR3 is 14 amino acids long. Germline V gene sequence: CDR1 ENHRY, CDR2 SYGVKD. The assay was immunoSEQ multiplex PCR, and TCRdb's table has in-frame clones only and misses some. This sample has about 36,000 clones, with under 95% found just once. The receptor's source is a female donor with multiple sclerosis, enrolled in a pregnancy study. V is TRBV10-3 and J is TRBJ1-4, with no clear D. The source material was CD4+ T cells from peripheral blood mononuclear cells, sampled after pregnancy. CDR3 sequence (DNA): TGTGCCATCAGTGAGTTAGGGAGAGGGGAAAAACTGTTTTTT. Translating gives CAISELGRGEKLFF.